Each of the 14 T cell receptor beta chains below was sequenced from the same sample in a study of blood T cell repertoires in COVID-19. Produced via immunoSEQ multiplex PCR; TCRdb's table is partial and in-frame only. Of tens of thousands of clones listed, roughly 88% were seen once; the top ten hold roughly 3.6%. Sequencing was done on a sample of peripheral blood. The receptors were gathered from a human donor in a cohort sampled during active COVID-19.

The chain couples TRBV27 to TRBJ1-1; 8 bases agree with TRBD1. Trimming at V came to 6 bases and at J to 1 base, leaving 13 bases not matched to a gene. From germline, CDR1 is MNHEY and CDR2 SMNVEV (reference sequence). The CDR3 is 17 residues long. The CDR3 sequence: CASSRSGQVDWNTEAFF. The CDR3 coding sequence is TGTGCCAGCAGCCGCTCGGGACAGGTCGATTGGAACACTGAAGCTTTCTTT.

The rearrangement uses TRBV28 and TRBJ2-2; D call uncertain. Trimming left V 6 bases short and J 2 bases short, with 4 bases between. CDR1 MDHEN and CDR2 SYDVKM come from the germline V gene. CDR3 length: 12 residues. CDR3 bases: TGTGCCAGCAGCATCAACACCGGGGAGCTGTTTTTT. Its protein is CASSINTGELFF.

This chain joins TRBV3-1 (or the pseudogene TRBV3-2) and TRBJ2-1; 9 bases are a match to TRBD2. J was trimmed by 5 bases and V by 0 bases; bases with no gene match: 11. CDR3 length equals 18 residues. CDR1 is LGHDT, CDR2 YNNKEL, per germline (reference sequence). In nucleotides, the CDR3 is TGTGCCAGCAGCCAAGATCTTACAGGAGCGGGGGGTAACAATGAGCAGTTCTTC. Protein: CASSQDLTGAGGNNEQFF.

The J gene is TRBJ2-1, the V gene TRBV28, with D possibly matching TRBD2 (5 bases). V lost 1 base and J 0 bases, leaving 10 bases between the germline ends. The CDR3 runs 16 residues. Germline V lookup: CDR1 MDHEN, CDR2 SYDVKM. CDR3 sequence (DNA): TGTGCCAGCAGTTTATCCGGACTCCGCTCCTACAATGAGCAGTTCTTC. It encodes CASSLSGLRSYNEQFF. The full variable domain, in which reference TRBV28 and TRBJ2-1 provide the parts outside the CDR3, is DVKVTQSSRYLVKRTGEKVFLECVQDMDHENMFWYRQDPGLGLRLIYFSYDVKMKEKGDIPEGYSVSREKKERFSLILESASTNQTSMYLCASSLSGLRSYNEQFFGPGTRLTVL.

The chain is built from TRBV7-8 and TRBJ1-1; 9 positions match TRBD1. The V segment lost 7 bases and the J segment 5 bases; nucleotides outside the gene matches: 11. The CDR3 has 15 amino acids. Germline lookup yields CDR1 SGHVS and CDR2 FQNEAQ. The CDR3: CASTARTGEGTEAFF. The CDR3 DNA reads TGTGCCAGCACCGCACGGACAGGGGAAGGGACTGAAGCTTTCTTT.

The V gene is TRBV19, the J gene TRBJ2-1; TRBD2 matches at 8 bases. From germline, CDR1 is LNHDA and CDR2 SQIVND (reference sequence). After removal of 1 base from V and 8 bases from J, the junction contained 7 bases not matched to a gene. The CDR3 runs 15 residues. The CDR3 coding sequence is TGTGCCAGTAGTATAGCAAGCGGGAGTGGCCATGAGCAGTTCTTC. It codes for CASSIASGSGHEQFF. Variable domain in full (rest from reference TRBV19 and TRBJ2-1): DGGITQSPKYLFRKEGQNVTLSCEQNLNHDAMYWYRQDPGQGLRLIYYSQIVNDFQKGDIAEGYSVSREKKESFPLTVTSAQKNPTAFYLCASSIASGSGHEQFFGPGTRLTVL.

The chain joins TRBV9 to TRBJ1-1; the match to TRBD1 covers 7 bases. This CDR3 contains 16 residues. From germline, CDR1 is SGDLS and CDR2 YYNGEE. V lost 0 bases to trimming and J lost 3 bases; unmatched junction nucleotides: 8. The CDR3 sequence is CASSVGEGGADTEAFF. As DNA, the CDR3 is TGTGCCAGCAGCGTAGGTGAAGGGGGCGCAGACACTGAAGCTTTCTTT.

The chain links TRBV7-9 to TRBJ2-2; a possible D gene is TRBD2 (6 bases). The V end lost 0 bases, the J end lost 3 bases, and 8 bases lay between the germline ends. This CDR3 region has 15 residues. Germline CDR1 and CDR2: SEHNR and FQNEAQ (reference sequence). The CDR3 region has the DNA TGTGCCAGCAGCTTAGCGGGGGGTTACACCGGGGAGCTGTTTTTT. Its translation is CASSLAGGYTGELFF.

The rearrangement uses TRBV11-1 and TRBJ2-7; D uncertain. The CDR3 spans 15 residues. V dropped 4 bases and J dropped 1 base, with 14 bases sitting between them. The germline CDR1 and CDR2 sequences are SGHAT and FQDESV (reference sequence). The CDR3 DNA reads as TGTGCCAGCAGCTCAATCGGTACCGAATCCTACGAGCAGTACTTC. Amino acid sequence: CASSSIGTESYEQYF.

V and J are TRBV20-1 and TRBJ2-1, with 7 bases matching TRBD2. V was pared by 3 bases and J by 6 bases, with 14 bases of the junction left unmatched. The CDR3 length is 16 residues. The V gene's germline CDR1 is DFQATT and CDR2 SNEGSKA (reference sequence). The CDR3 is CSASRWAGVGANEQFF. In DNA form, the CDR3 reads TGCAGTGCTAGTCGATGGGCGGGAGTAGGGGCCAATGAGCAGTTCTTC.

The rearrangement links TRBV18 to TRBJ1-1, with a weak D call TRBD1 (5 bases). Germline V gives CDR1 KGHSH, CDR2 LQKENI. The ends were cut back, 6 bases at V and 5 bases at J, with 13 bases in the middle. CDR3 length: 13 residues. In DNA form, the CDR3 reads TGTGCCAGCTCGGTATCGGGGGGGACTGAAGCTTTCTTT. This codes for CASSVSGGTEAFF.

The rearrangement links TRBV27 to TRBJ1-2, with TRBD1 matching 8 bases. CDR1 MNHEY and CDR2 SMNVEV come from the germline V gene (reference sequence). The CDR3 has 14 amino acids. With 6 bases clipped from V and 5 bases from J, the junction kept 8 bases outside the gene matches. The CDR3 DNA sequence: TGTGCCAGCAGCGGACAGGGTAGTTTGTATGGCTACACCTTC. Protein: CASSGQGSLYGYTF.

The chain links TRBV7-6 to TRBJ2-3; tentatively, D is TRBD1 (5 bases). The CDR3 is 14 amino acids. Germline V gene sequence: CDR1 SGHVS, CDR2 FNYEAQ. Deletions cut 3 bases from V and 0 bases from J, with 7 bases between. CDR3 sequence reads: CASSLDTSTDTQYF. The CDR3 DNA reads TGTGCCAGCAGCTTGGACACTAGCACAGATACGCAGTATTTT.

The CDR3 here is CASSLVGGGYNEQFF. The CDR3 nucleotides are TGTGCCAGCAGCTTAGTCGGGGGGGGCTACAATGAGCAGTTCTTC. The chain employs TRBV7-2 and TRBJ2-1; 8 bases are shared with TRBD2. This CDR3 is 15 amino acids long. CDR1 is SGHTA and CDR2 is FQGNSA in the germline V gene. Trimming at V came to 1 base and at J to 3 bases, leaving 2 bases not matched to a gene.